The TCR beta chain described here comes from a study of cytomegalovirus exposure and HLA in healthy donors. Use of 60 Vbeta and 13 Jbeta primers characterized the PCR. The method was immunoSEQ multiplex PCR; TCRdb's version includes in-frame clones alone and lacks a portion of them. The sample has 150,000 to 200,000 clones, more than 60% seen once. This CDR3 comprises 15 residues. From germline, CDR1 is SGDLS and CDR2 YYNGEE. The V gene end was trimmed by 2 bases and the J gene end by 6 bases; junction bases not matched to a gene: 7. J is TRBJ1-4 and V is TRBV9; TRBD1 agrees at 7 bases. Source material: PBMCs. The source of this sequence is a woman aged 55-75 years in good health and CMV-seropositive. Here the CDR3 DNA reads TGTGCCAGCAGCGTCTACGGGACAGTAGATGAAAAACTGTTTTTT. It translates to CASSVYGTVDEKLFF.